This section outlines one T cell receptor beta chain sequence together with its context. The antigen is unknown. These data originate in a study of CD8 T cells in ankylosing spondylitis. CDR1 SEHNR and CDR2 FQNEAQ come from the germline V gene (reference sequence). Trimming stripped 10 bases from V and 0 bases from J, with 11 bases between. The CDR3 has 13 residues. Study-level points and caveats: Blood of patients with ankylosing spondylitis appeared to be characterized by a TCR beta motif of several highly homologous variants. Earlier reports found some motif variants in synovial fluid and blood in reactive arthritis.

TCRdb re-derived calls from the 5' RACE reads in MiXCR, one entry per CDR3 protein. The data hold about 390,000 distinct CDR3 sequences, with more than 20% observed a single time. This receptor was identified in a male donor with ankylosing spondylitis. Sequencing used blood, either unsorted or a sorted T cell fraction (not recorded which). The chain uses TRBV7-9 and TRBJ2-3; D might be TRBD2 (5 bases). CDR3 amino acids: CANTRESTDTQYF. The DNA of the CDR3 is TGTGCCAACACGAGGGAGAGCACAGATACGCAGTATTTT. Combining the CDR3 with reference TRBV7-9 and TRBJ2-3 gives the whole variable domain DTGVSQNPRHKITKRGQNVTFRCDPISEHNRLYWYRQTLGQGPEFLTYFQNEAQLEKSRLLSDRFSAERPKGSFSTLEIQRTEQGDSAMYLCANTRESTDTQYFGPGTRLTVL.